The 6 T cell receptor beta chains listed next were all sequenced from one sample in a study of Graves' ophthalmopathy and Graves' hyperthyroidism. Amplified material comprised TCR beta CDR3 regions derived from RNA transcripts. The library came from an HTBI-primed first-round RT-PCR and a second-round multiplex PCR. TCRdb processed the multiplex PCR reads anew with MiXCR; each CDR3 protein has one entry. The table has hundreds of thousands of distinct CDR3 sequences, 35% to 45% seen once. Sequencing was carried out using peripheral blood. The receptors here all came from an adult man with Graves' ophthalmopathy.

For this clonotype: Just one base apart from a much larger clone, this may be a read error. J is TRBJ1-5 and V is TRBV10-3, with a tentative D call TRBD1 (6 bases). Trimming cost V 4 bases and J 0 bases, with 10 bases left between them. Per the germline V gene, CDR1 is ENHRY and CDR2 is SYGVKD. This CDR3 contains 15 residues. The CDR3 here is CAISASTGSNQPQHF. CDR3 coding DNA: TGTGCCATCAGTGCTTCGACAGGTAGCAATCAGCCCCAGCATTTT.

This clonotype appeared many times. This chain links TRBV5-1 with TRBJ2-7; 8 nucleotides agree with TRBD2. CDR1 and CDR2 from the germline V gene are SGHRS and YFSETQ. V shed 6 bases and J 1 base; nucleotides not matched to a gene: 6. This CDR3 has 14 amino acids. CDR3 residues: CASKLGTSSYEQYF. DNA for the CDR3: TGCGCCAGCAAATTGGGGACTAGTTCCTACGAGCAGTACTTC.

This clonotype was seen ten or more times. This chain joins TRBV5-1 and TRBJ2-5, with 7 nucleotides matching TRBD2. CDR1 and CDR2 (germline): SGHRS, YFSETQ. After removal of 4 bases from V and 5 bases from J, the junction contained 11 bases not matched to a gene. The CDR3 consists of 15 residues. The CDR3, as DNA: TGCGCCAGCAGCGGAAAGACTAGCCGTAGCGAGACCCAGTACTTC. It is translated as CASSGKTSRSETQYF.

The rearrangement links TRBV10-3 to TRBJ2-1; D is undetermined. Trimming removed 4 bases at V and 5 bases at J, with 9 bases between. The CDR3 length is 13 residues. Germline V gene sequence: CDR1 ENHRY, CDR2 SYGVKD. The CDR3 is CAISARTDNEQFF. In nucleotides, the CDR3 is TGTGCCATCAGTGCTAGGACCGACAATGAGCAGTTCTTC.

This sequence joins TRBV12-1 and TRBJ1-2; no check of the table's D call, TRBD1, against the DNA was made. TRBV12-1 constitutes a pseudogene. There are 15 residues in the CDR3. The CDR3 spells CASSVARERVGGYTF. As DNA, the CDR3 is TGTGCCAGCAGCGTTGCGCGGGAAAGGGTTGGTGGCTACACCTTC.

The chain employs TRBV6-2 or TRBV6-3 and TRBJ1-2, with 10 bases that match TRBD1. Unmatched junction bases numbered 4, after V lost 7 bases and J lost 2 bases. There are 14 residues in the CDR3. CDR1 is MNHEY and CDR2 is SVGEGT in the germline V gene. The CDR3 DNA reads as TGTGCCAGCAAAGAGGGACAGGGGAACTATGGCTACACCTTC. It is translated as CASKEGQGNYGYTF.